This TCR beta chain appears in the sequencing data of a study of vaccination effects on CD4 cells after COVID-19. The length of the CDR3 is 14 residues. Trimming shortened V by 0 bases and J by 0 bases, and 6 bases separated the two germline ends. The germline CDR1 and CDR2 sequences are SGHKS and YYEKEE (reference sequence). Some clones are missing from TCRdb's copy, which holds only in-frame ones; the method was immunoSEQ multiplex PCR. Here the sample spans 20,000 to 30,000 clones, 60% to 80% being singletons. Sequencing in the ViraFEST assay came after antigen-specific CD4+ T cells had been expanded with viral peptide pools, which were used to stimulate PBMC. At the end of roughly 9 days of culture, CD4+ T cells were isolated. Of the BNT162b2 and mRNA-1273 vaccines, participants received two doses of one or the other. For each well, roughly 2 million PBMC were cultured with about 10 IU/ml IL-2 and roughly 9.2 ug/ml peptides.

Notes on this clone: The antigen is undetermined.

The source material was CD4+ T cells from PBMCs cultured with SARS-CoV-2 spike peptides, sampled after COVID-19 vaccination. This sequence originates from a human donor who received a COVID-19 vaccine. The rearrangement links TRBV5-5 to TRBJ1-1; TRBD1 is a possible D gene (5 bases). CDR3 amino acids: CASSLGQMNTEAFF. The DNA of the CDR3 is TGTGCCAGCAGCTTGGGACAGATGAACACTGAAGCTTTCTTT.